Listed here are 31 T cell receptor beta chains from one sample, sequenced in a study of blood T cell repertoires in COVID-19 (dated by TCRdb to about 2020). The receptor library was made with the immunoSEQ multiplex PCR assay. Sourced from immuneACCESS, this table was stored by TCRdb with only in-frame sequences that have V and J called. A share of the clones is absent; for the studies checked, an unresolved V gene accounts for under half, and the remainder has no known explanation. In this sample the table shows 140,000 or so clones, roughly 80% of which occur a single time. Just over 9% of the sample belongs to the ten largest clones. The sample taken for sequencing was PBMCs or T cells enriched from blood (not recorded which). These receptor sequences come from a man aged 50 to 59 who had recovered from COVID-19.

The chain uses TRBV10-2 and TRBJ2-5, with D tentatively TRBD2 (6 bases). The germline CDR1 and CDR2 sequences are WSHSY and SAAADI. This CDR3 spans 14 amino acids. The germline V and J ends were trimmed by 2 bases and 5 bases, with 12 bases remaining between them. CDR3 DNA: TGCGCCAGCAGTGAGGCGGGGACCGGGGAGACCCAGTACTTC. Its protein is CASSEAGTGETQYF.

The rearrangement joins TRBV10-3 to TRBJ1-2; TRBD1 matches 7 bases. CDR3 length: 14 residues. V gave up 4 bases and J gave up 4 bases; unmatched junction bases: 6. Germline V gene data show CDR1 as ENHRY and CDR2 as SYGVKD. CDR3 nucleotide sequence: TGTGCCATCAGTGGGTTCGGGACAGCCTATGGCTACACCTTC. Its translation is CAISGFGTAYGYTF.

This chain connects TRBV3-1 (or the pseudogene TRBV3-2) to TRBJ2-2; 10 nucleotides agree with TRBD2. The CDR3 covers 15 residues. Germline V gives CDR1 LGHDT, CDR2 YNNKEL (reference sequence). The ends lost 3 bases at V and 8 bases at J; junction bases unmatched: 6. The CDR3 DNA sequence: TGTGCCAGCAGCCAGGGGACTAGCGAAGGTGGGGAGCTGTTTTTT. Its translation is CASSQGTSEGGELFF.

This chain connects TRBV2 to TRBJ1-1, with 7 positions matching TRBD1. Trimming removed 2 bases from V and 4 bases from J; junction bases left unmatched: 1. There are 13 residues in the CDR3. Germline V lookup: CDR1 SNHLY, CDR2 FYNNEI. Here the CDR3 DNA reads TGTGCCAGCAGTGAAACAGGGGTCACTGAAGCTTTCTTT. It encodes CASSETGVTEAFF.

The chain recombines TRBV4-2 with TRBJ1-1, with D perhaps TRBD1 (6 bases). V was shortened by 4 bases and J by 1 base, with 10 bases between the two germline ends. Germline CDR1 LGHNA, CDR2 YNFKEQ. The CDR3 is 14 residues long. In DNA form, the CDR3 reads TGTGCCAGCAGCCCGGGACAATGGAACACTGAAGCTTTCTTT. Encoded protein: CASSPGQWNTEAFF.

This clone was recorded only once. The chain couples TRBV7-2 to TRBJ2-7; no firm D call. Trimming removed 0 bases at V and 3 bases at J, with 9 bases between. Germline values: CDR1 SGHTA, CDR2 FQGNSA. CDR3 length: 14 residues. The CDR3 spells CASSLAQTGYEQYF. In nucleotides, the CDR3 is TGTGCCAGCAGCTTAGCACAAACGGGCTACGAGCAGTACTTC.

In DNA, the CDR3 is TGTGCCAGCAGCCCTGGACAGGATCAGCCCCAGCATTTT. It translates to CASSPGQDQPQHF. The genes are TRBV7-9 and TRBJ1-5; 7 bases align to TRBD1. Germline V CDR1 and CDR2: SEHNR, FQNEAQ (reference sequence). Trimming took 5 bases from V and 5 from J; bases not matched to a gene: 3. CDR3 length equals 13 residues.

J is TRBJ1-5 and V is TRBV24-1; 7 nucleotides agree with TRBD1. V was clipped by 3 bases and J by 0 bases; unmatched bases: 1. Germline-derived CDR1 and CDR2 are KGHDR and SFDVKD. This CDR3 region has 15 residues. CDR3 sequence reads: CATSDAGGSNQPQHF. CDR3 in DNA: TGTGCCACCAGTGATGCAGGGGGTAGCAATCAGCCCCAGCATTTT.

The CDR3 here is CASSPRQGVTFLPQHF. The CDR3 DNA reads as TGTGCCAGCAGTCCACGACAGGGGGTTACGTTTCTGCCCCAGCATTTT. The rearrangement links TRBV6-2 or TRBV6-3 to TRBJ1-5, with 9 bases fitting TRBD1. Unmatched junction bases numbered 14, after V lost 5 bases and J lost 9 bases. CDR3 length: 16 residues. Germline assignment: CDR1 MNHEY and CDR2 SVGEGT.

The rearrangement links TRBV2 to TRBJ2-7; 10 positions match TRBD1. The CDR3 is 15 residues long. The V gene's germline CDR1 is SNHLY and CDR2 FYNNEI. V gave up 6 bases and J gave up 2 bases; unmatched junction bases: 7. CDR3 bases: TGTGCCAGCAGGGACATGGGACAGGGGACCTACGAGCAGTACTTC. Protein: CASRDMGQGTYEQYF.

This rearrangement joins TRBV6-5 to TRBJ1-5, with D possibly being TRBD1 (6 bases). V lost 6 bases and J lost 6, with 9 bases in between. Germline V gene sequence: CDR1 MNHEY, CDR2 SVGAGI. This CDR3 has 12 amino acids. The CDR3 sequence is CASRQGGQPQHF. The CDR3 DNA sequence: TGTGCCAGCAGACAGGGCGGTCAGCCCCAGCATTTT.

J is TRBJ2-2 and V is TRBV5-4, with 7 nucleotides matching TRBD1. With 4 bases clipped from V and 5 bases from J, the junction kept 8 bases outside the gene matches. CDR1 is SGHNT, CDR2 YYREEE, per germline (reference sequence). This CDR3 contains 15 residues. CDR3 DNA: TGTGCCAGCAGCCCGACAGGGATTGGGACCGGGGAGCTGTTTTTT. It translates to CASSPTGIGTGELFF.

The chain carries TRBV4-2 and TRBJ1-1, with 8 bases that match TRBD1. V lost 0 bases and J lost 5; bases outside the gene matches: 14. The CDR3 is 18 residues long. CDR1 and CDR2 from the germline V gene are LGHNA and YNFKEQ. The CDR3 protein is CASSQDLVTGEGGTEAFF. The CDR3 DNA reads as TGTGCCAGCAGCCAAGATCTGGTGACAGGGGAGGGGGGGACTGAAGCTTTCTTT.

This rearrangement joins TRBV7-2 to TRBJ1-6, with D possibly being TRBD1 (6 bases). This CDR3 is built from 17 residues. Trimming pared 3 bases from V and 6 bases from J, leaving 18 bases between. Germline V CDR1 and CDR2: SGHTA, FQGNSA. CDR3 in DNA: TGTGCCAGCAGCTTGATGGGTGTTAGGGGGACTAATTCACCCCTCCACTTT. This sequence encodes CASSLMGVRGTNSPLHF.

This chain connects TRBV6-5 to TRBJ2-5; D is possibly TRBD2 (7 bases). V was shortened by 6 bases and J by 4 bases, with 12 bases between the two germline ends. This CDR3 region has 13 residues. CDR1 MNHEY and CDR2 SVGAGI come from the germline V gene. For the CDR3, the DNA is TGTGCCAGCAGGAGGGGGGGCAGAGAGACCCAGTACTTC. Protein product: CASRRGGRETQYF.

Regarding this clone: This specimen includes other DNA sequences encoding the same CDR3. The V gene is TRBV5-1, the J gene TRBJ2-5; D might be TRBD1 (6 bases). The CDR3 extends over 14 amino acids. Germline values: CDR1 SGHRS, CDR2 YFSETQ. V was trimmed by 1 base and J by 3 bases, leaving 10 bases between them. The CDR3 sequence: CASSLLAGEETQYF. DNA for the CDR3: TGCGCCAGCAGCTTGTTAGCAGGGGAAGAGACCCAGTACTTC.

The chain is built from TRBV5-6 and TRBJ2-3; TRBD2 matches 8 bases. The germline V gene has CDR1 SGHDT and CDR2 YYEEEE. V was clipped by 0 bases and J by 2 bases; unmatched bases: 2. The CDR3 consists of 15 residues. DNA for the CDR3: TGTGCCAGCAGCTTGGGGACTAGCTACACAGATACGCAGTATTTT. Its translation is CASSLGTSYTDTQYF. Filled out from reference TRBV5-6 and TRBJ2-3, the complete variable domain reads DAGVTQSPTHLIKTRGQQVTLRCSPKSGHDTVSWYQQALGQGPQFIFQYYEEEERQRGNFPDRFSGHQFPNYSSELNVNALLLGDSALYLCASSLGTSYTDTQYFGPGTRLTVL.

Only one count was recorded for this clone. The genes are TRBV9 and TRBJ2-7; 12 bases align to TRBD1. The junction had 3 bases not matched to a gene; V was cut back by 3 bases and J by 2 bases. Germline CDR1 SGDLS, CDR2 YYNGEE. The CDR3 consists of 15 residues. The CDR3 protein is CASSAGTGGPYEQYF. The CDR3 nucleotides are TGTGCCAGCAGCGCCGGGACAGGGGGCCCCTACGAGCAGTACTTC. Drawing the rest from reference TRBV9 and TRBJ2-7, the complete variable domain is DSGVTQTPKHLITATGQRVTLRCSPRSGDLSVYWYQQSLDQGLQFLIQYYNGEERAKGNILERFSAQQFPDLHSELNLSSLELGDSALYFCASSAGTGGPYEQYFGPGTRLTVT.

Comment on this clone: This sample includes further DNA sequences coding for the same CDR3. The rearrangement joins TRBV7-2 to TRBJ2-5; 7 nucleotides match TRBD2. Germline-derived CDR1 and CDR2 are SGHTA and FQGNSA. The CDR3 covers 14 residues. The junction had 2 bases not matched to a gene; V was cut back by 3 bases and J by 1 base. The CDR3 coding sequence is TGTGCCAGCAGCTTGGGGGGGGGCCAAGAGACCCAGTACTTC. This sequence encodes CASSLGGGQETQYF.

The CDR3 loop reads CASSPLDGDRNIQYF. As DNA, the CDR3 is TGTGCCAGCAGCCCCCTAGACGGGGATCGAAACATTCAGTACTTC. The gene calls are TRBV4-2 and TRBJ2-4; D is possibly TRBD2 (5 bases). Germline V lookup: CDR1 LGHNA, CDR2 YNFKEQ. CDR3 length: 15 amino acids. Trimming shortened V by 4 bases and J by 6 bases, and 16 bases separated the two germline ends.

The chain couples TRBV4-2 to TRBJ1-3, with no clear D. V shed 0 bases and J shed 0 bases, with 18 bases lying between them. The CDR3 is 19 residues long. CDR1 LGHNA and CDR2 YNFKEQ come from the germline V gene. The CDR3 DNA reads TGTGCCAGCAGCCAAGATCTCGGGAGAGGCAGAGGCTCTGGAAACACCATATATTTT. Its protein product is CASSQDLGRGRGSGNTIYF.

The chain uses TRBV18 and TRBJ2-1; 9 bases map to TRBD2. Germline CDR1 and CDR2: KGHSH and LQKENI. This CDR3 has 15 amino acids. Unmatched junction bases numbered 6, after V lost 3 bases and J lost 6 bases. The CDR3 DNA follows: TGTGCCAGCTCACCGAATAGCGGGGGTAGCAATGAGCAGTTCTTC. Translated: CASSPNSGGSNEQFF.

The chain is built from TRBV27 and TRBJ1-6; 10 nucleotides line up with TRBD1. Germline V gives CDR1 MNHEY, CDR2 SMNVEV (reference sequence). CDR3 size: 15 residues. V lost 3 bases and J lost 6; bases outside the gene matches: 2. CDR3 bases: TGTGCCAGCAGTTTTCGGGACAGGGGTAATTCACCCCTCCACTTT. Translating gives CASSFRDRGNSPLHF.

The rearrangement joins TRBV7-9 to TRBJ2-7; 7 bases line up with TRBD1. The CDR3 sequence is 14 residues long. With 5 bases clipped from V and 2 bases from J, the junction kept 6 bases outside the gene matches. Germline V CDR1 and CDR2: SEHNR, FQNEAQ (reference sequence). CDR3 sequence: CASSPRTGPYEQYF. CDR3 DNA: TGTGCCAGCAGCCCACGGACAGGTCCCTACGAGCAGTACTTC.

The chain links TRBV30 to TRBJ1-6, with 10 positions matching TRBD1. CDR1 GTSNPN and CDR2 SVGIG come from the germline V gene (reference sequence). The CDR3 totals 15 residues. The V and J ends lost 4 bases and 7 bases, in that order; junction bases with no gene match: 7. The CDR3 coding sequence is TGTGCCTGGACCCACCGGGACAGGGGAAATTCACCCCTCCACTTT. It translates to CAWTHRDRGNSPLHF. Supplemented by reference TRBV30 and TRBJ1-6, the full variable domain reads SQTIHQWPATLVQPVGSPLSLECTVEGTSNPNLYWYRQAAGRGLQLLFYSVGIGQISSEVPQNLSASRPQDRQFILSSKKLLLSDSGFYLCAWTHRDRGNSPLHFGNGTRLTVT.

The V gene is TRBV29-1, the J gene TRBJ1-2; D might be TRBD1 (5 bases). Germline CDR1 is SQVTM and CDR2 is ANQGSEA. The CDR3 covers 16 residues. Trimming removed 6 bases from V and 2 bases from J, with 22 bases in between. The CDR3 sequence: CSVAIGTPGGNYGYTF. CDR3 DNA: TGCAGCGTGGCTATCGGGACTCCCGGCGGCAACTATGGCTACACCTTC.

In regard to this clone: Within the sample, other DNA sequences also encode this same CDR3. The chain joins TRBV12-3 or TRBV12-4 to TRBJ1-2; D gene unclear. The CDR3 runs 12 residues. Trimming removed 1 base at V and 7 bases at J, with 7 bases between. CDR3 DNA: TGTGCCAGCAGTTTAGGAGGGATTGGCTACACCTTC. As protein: CASSLGGIGYTF.

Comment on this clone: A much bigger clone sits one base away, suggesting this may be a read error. The CDR3 DNA reads TGTGCCAGCAGGGGACAGATTGGTGACTATGGCTACATCTTC. Its translation is CASRGQIGDYGYIF. V gene TRBV27 combines with J gene TRBJ1-2; the match to TRBD1 covers 7 bases. CDR3 length: 14 amino acids. Germline V gene lookup returns CDR1 MNHEY and CDR2 SMNVEV (reference sequence).

The DNA of the CDR3 is TGTGCCTGGAGTGTACGCAGGATCCTCACCGGGGAGCTGTTTTTT. This translates into CAWSVRRILTGELFF. The V gene is TRBV30, the J gene TRBJ2-2, with no clear D. The CDR3 extends over 15 amino acids. V was clipped by 0 bases and J by 4 bases, with 12 bases between them. CDR1 is GTSNPN and CDR2 is SVGIG in the germline V gene (reference sequence).

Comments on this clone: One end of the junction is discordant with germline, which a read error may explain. The CDR3 sequence: CASSQEVGQGKQPQHF. As DNA, the CDR3 is TGCGCCAGCAGCCAAGAAGTGGGACAGGGCAAACAGCCCCAGCATTTT. The V call is TRBV4-3, the J call TRBJ1-5; 9 nucleotides line up with TRBD1. Germline V gene data show CDR1 as LGHNA and CDR2 as YSLEER. The CDR3 has 16 residues.

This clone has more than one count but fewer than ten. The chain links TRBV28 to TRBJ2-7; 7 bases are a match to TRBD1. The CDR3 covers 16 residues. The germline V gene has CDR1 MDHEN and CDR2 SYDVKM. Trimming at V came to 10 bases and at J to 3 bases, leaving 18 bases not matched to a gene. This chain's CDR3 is CATLGGRLGAGYEQYF. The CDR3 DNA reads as TGTGCCACCCTAGGGGGCAGATTAGGGGCCGGCTACGAGCAGTACTTC.